The 27 T cell receptor beta chains presented below share a single source sample, sequenced in a study of cytomegalovirus exposure and HLA in healthy donors. 13 Jbeta primers and 60 Vbeta primers were used for the PCR. The protocol was immunoSEQ multiplex PCR, while the TCRdb copy is restricted to in-frame clones and leaves out a portion. This sample has 75,000 to 100,000 clones; more than 60% occur once, and the top ten carry about a sixth. The sample consisted of PBMCs. The receptors originated from a man aged 55-75 years in good health and CMV-seropositive.

V and J are TRBV27 and TRBJ1-1; 7 bases match TRBD1. CDR3 length: 14 residues. From germline, CDR1 is MNHEY and CDR2 SMNVEV (reference sequence). V was pared by 2 bases and J by 2 bases, with 2 bases of the junction left unmatched. CDR3 DNA sequence: TGTGCCAGCAGTTTAGGACAGGCTAACACTGAAGCTTTCTTT. This translates into CASSLGQANTEAFF.

In this sample, this clone turned up once. The V call is TRBV4-2, the J call TRBJ1-3, with 7 nucleotides matching TRBD1. The CDR3 has 16 residues. The germline V gene has CDR1 LGHNA and CDR2 YNFKEQ. After removal of 3 bases from V and 4 bases from J, the junction contained 9 bases not matched to a gene. The CDR3 sequence: CASSHSTTGSGNTIYF. The CDR3 coding sequence is TGTGCCAGCAGCCACTCGACGACAGGGTCGGGAAACACCATATATTTT.

The rearrangement links TRBV5-6 to TRBJ2-1, with TRBD1 matching 7 bases. Germline loops: CDR1 SGHDT, CDR2 YYEEEE. With V trimmed by 0 bases and J by 5 bases, 11 bases remained unmatched. This CDR3 is built from 17 residues. CDR3 nucleotide sequence: TGTGCCAGCAGCTTGGTAGACAGGGATAGGTGGGACAATGAGCAGTTCTTC. It codes for CASSLVDRDRWDNEQFF. The whole variable domain, remainder taken from reference TRBV5-6 and TRBJ2-1, is DAGVTQSPTHLIKTRGQQVTLRCSPKSGHDTVSWYQQALGQGPQFIFQYYEEEERQRGNFPDRFSGHQFPNYSSELNVNALLLGDSALYLCASSLVDRDRWDNEQFFGPGTRLTVL.

The genes are TRBV5-1 and TRBJ2-7; tentatively, D is TRBD1 (6 bases). CDR1 is SGHRS, CDR2 YFSETQ, per germline. The ends were cut back, 2 bases at V and 3 bases at J, with 12 bases in the middle. This CDR3 is 14 amino acids long. CDR3 loop: CASSLGRGYYEQYF. In nucleotides, the CDR3 is TGCGCCAGCAGCTTAGGCAGGGGCTACTACGAGCAGTACTTC.

The chain couples TRBV28 to TRBJ1-5, with D perhaps matching TRBD1 (5 bases). The CDR3 length is 15 residues. Germline V CDR1 and CDR2: MDHEN, SYDVKM. V lost 6 bases, J lost 3 bases, and 15 bases lay in between. The CDR3 region is CASSPPRGNNQPQHF. Here the CDR3 DNA reads TGTGCCAGCAGCCCCCCCCGGGGGAACAATCAGCCCCAGCATTTT.

This clone was counted between two and nine times. CDR3 DNA sequence: TGCGCCAGCAATTTTTGGGAACTAGCGGGGGGGCCCGGGGAGCTGTTTTTT. Its translation: CASNFWELAGGPGELFF. This chain links TRBV4-3 with TRBJ2-2; 13 bases are a match to TRBD2. The germline V gene has CDR1 LGHNA and CDR2 YSLEER. V lost 7 bases to trimming and J lost 6 bases; unmatched junction nucleotides: 11. The CDR3 is made up of 17 amino acids.

The rearrangement joins TRBV18 to TRBJ2-5, with D possibly TRBD1 on 5 matching bases. The CDR3 is made up of 12 amino acids. With 2 bases removed from V and 13 bases from J, the gap between germline ends came to 14 bases. Germline CDR1 KGHSH, CDR2 LQKENI. The CDR3 protein is CASSPDRTSLYF. The CDR3 region has the DNA TGTGCCAGCTCACCAGACCGGACATCTCTGTACTTC.

The gene calls are TRBV2 and TRBJ1-2; possible D gene TRBD1, 6 bases. V gave up 1 base and J gave up 1 base, with 10 bases separating them. The CDR3 totals 15 residues. Germline CDR1 reads SNHLY; CDR2 reads FYNNEI. The CDR3 nucleotides are TGTGCCAGCAGTGAAGACAGGGTTATTAACTATGGCTACACCTTC. It translates to CASSEDRVINYGYTF.

V usage is TRBV29-1 and J usage is TRBJ1-3, with 7 positions matching TRBD1. This CDR3 comprises 16 residues. Germline trimming cut 0 bases from V and 2 bases from J; bases unmatched to any gene: 7. CDR1 SQVTM and CDR2 ANQGSEA come from the germline V gene. CDR3: CSVEDLRDRAGNTIYF. CDR3 sequence (DNA): TGCAGCGTTGAAGACCTAAGAGACAGGGCTGGAAACACCATATATTTT.

The chain has TRBV30 and TRBJ1-6, with 7 bases fitting TRBD1. V was clipped by 0 bases and J by 5 bases; unmatched bases: 7. Germline V gene sequence: CDR1 GTSNPN, CDR2 SVGIG (reference sequence). The CDR3 is made up of 16 amino acids. DNA for the CDR3: TGTGCCTGGAGTGTGACAGGGAGAGTCGATAATTCACCCCTCCACTTT. It specifies CAWSVTGRVDNSPLHF.

The rearrangement uses TRBV7-9 and TRBJ2-2, with TRBD2 as a possible D gene (6 bases). The ends were cut back, 5 bases at V and 9 bases at J, with 22 bases in the middle. This CDR3 is 16 amino acids long. CDR1 is SEHNR, CDR2 FQNEAQ, per germline (reference sequence). The CDR3 sequence: CASSGANTIRTRELFF. CDR3 bases: TGTGCCAGCAGCGGGGCGAACACAATAAGGACTAGGGAGCTGTTTTTT.

This sequence joins TRBV30 and TRBJ2-7; D might be TRBD1 (6 bases). CDR3 length: 11 amino acids. The ends were cut back, 1 base at V and 5 bases at J, with 6 bases in the middle. Germline CDR1 and CDR2: GTSNPN and SVGIG (reference sequence). The CDR3 protein is CAWSDRDEQYF. As DNA, the CDR3 is TGTGCCTGGAGTGACAGGGACGAGCAGTACTTC. Supplemented by reference TRBV30 and TRBJ2-7, the full variable domain reads SQTIHQWPATLVQPVGSPLSLECTVEGTSNPNLYWYRQAAGRGLQLLFYSVGIGQISSEVPQNLSASRPQDRQFILSSKKLLLSDSGFYLCAWSDRDEQYFGPGTRLTVT.

The rearrangement joins TRBV18 to TRBJ1-4, with D hard to call. Trimming stripped 3 bases from V and 4 bases from J, with 9 bases between. This CDR3 is built from 14 residues. In germline, CDR1 is KGHSH, CDR2 LQKENI. The CDR3 bases are TGTGCCAGCTCACCTCCAGGCTTTAATGAAAAACTGTTTTTT. Residues: CASSPPGFNEKLFF.

CDR3 sequence reads: CASGGLAGSDTGELFF. The CDR3 coding sequence is TGCGCCAGCGGCGGACTAGCGGGGTCAGACACCGGGGAGCTGTTTTTT. The chain uses TRBV5-1 and TRBJ2-2; 12 nucleotides align to TRBD2. The V and J ends lost 7 bases and 3 bases, in that order; junction bases with no gene match: 7. The CDR3 extends over 16 amino acids. Germline assignment: CDR1 SGHRS and CDR2 YFSETQ.

This clone has more than one count but fewer than ten. CDR3 amino acids: CASSTDRAHQPQHF. DNA of the CDR3: TGTGCCAGCAGTACTGACAGGGCCCATCAGCCCCAGCATTTT. The genes are TRBV6-5 and TRBJ1-5, with 7 positions matching TRBD1. This CDR3 has 14 amino acids. From germline, CDR1 is MNHEY and CDR2 SVGAGI. J was trimmed by 5 bases and V by 5 bases; bases with no gene match: 6.

This clone was detected only a few times. The V and J genes are TRBV5-1 and TRBJ1-2, with TRBD1 as a possible D gene (5 bases). V lost 1 base and J 3 bases, leaving 19 bases between the germline ends. The CDR3 loop spans 17 amino acids. Germline CDR1 reads SGHRS; CDR2 reads YFSETQ. CDR3 DNA sequence: TGCGCCAGCAGCTTGTTTCCCGTTGGCGGGGGGTACTATGGCTACACCTTC. Residues: CASSLFPVGGGYYGYTF. Full variable domain (remainder filled in from reference TRBV5-1 and TRBJ1-2): KAGVTQTPRYLIKTRGQQVTLSCSPISGHRSVSWYQQTPGQGLQFLFEYFSETQRNKGNFPGRFSGRQFSNSRSEMNVSTLELGDSALYLCASSLFPVGGGYYGYTFGSGTRLTVV.

The CDR3, as DNA: TGTGCCAGCAGCGTAGATCGGGGAAACTACAATGAGCAGTTCTTC. This sequence encodes CASSVDRGNYNEQFF. V is TRBV9 and J is TRBJ2-1; D might be TRBD2 (5 bases). The CDR3 has 15 amino acids. Trimming removed 0 bases from V and 3 bases from J, with 10 bases in between. The germline V gene has CDR1 SGDLS and CDR2 YYNGEE.

The V and J genes are TRBV5-1 and TRBJ1-2; D is undetermined. CDR3 length: 16 residues. Germline CDR1 SGHRS, CDR2 YFSETQ. V lost 0 bases to trimming and J lost 2 bases, with 14 bases between them. The DNA of the CDR3 is TGCGCCAGCAGCTTGGGAGGGCAGGCCCCCAACTATGGCTACACCTTC. This gives the protein CASSLGGQAPNYGYTF. Using reference TRBV5-1 and TRBJ1-2 for the parts outside the CDR3, the full variable domain is KAGVTQTPRYLIKTRGQQVTLSCSPISGHRSVSWYQQTPGQGLQFLFEYFSETQRNKGNFPGRFSGRQFSNSRSEMNVSTLELGDSALYLCASSLGGQAPNYGYTFGSGTRLTVV.

This clone appeared once. This rearrangement joins TRBV7-3 to TRBJ1-2, with D perhaps matching TRBD1 (6 bases). This CDR3 spans 12 amino acids. Germline values: CDR1 SGHTA, CDR2 FQGTGA. V was cut by 5 bases and J by 8 bases, with 12 bases left in between. This CDR3 reads CASSVGGEGYTF. The CDR3 coding sequence is TGTGCCAGCAGCGTAGGGGGGGAAGGCTACACCTTC.

V is TRBV7-2 and J is TRBJ1-1; tentatively, D is TRBD1 (5 bases). Trimming took 1 base from V and 1 from J, leaving 7 bases between them. The CDR3 extends over 14 amino acids. The germline gives CDR1 SGHTA, CDR2 FQGNSA. This CDR3 is CASSLGGTNTEAFF. Here the CDR3 DNA reads TGTGCCAGCAGCTTAGGCGGGACGAACACTGAAGCTTTCTTT. Supplemented by reference TRBV7-2 and TRBJ1-1, the full variable domain reads GAGVSQSPSNKVTEKGKDVELRCDPISGHTALYWYRQSLGQGLEFLIYFQGNSAPDKSGLPSDRFSAERTGGSVSTLTIQRTQQEDSAVYLCASSLGGTNTEAFFGQGTRLTVV.

The chain employs TRBV5-1 and TRBJ2-7; 7 bases line up with TRBD1. The J segment lost 3 bases and the V segment lost 4 bases, leaving 10 bases of the junction unmatched. Germline V CDR1 and CDR2: SGHRS, YFSETQ. This CDR3 region has 15 residues. In nucleotides, the CDR3 is TGCGCCAGCAGCCCTGGGACAGCTAAAGGCTACGAGCAGTACTTC. It specifies CASSPGTAKGYEQYF.

This clone was observed a few times. The V and J genes are TRBV2 and TRBJ1-4, with TRBD1 identical over 8 bases. CDR3 length: 16 amino acids. After removal of 6 bases from V and 8 bases from J, the junction contained 14 bases not matched to a gene. From germline, CDR1 is SNHLY and CDR2 FYNNEI. CDR3: CASSFGQGLAGEKLFF. CDR3 coding DNA: TGTGCCAGCAGCTTTGGACAGGGACTGGCTGGGGAAAAACTGTTTTTT.

The rearrangement joins TRBV9 to TRBJ2-1; possibly TRBD2 for D (5 bases). In germline, CDR1 is SGDLS, CDR2 YYNGEE. V lost 3 bases and J 4 bases, leaving 17 bases between the germline ends. The CDR3 consists of 16 residues. As DNA, the CDR3 is TGTGCCAGCAGCGCCCGGGTAGGAGGTGAATACAATGAGCAGTTCTTC. It is translated as CASSARVGGEYNEQFF.

The chain joins TRBV7-9 to TRBJ1-6; D possibly corresponds to TRBD1 (6 bases). CDR1 and CDR2 (germline): SEHNR, FQNEAQ (reference sequence). The CDR3 is made up of 15 amino acids. V was clipped by 5 bases and J by 7 bases, with 15 bases between them. The CDR3 region has the DNA TGTGCCAGCAGCCAACAGGGTGCCGTAAATTCACCCCTCCACTTT. This translates into CASSQQGAVNSPLHF. Together with reference TRBV7-9 and TRBJ1-6, the CDR3 gives the full variable domain: DTGVSQNPRHKITKRGQNVTFRCDPISEHNRLYWYRQTLGQGPEFLTYFQNEAQLEKSRLLSDRFSAERPKGSFSTLEIQRTEQGDSAMYLCASSQQGAVNSPLHFGNGTRLTVT.

This chain links TRBV4-2 with TRBJ2-5; 7 positions agree with TRBD2. The V gene's germline CDR1 is LGHNA and CDR2 YNFKEQ. Trimming at V came to 0 bases and at J to 5 bases, leaving 9 bases not matched to a gene. The CDR3 runs to 16 residues. The CDR3 region is CASSQEWRGLPETQYF. The CDR3 coding sequence is TGTGCCAGCAGCCAAGAATGGAGGGGACTACCGGAGACCCAGTACTTC.

This clone was detected a few times. The chain employs TRBV5-1 and TRBJ1-1; perhaps TRBD1 as D (5 bases). This CDR3 is 17 amino acids long. Germline-derived CDR1 and CDR2 are SGHRS and YFSETQ. V gave up 4 bases and J gave up 0 bases, with 19 bases separating them. The chain's CDR3 is CASSPVGGDLLNTEAFF. The CDR3, as DNA: TGCGCCAGCAGCCCCGTCGGGGGGGACCTACTGAACACTGAAGCTTTCTTT.

The chain carries TRBV5-1 and TRBJ2-7, with D possibly being TRBD1 (5 bases). V was pared by 6 bases and J by 0 bases, with 10 bases between. CDR3 length: 13 amino acids. Germline V CDR1 and CDR2: SGHRS, YFSETQ. The CDR3 DNA sequence: TGCGCCAGCACGACAGCGAACTCCTACGAGCAGTACTTC. Translating it yields CASTTANSYEQYF.